This TCR beta chain was retrieved from a study of T cell clonality in common variable immunodeficiency (dated by TCRdb to 2013 to 2016). From its cysteine to its phenylalanine, the CDR3 spans 12 amino acids. Of the CDR3's DNA, 27 bases were read; they are in frame from base 1. V is cut by 2 bases and J by 3 bases, and the space between the germline ends is 2 bases. CDR1 and CDR2, looked up from the germline V gene, are ENHRY and SYGVKD. Study-wide conclusions, independent of this receptor: TCRbeta clonality was higher in CVID subjects than in healthy controls (t-test p = 0.018), and the increase was most characteristic of about a third of subjects. Fewer TCRbeta clones were shared among CVID subjects than among healthy controls (p < 0.0001). According to the authors, finding the cause of the higher clonality in CVID would require sequencing the repertoires of T cell subpopulations. Even though DNA input was equal, the average per sample came to 65,000 to 85,000 unique sequences for controls compared with around 32,000 for CVID samples. CVID TCRbeta sequences were reported to have fewer deletions and N-nucleotide insertions and to lack highly modified clones with 13 or more V deletions. Patient heterogeneity within the CVID cohort put limits on correlating repertoire features with clinical complications.

Most CVID patients and most healthy controls were of Caucasian heritage. From each donor, about 4.5 to 9 ml of heparinized peripheral whole blood was collected. Genomic DNA from adults with common variable immune deficiency (CVID) and from healthy adult controls was used for sequencing of TCRbeta CDR3 repertoires. A total of 22 healthy adult volunteers (about twelve female and around 10 male; age range roughly 23 to 66 years, mean age about 34) were included in the control group. To isolate peripheral blood mononuclear cells, diluted blood was subjected to density centrifugation over Hypaque 1077 or Ficoll-Paque. Genomic DNA was obtained from unsorted mononuclear cells through either Qiagen column purification or a centrifugation-based method. For sequencing input, CVID and control samples contributed equivalent amounts of genomic DNA. For every sample, a 60 bp segment covering the rearranged TCRbeta CDR3 region was amplified and then sequenced. The immunoSEQ assay, a bias-corrected multiplex PCR combined with high-throughput sequencing, was used for TCRbeta amplification. For the original study's pipeline: Every unique nucleotide sequence was considered a clone and was annotated with V, D and J genes, copy number and frequency. Sequences were labeled productive if in frame, and non-productive if out of frame or containing stop codons. As previously described, clonality was computed from Shannon's entropy. The predicted amino acid sequences of productive clones were used to derive the mean CDR3 Kyte-Doolittle hydropathy. The R hclust function was used to hierarchically cluster scaled V gene usage with Manhattan distance and complete linkage. Sharing of clones by CDR3 amino acid sequence was evaluated by resampling 12 repertoires per group over 100 rounds. The repertoires were searched for 55 to 75 published EBV-specific TCRbeta sequences and almost 250 published CMV-specific TCRbeta sequences. A couple of CVID samples that yielded fewer than 10,000 sequences were excluded from the analysis, so 42 CVID repertoires were retained. TCRdb obtained this table from immuneACCESS and retained in-frame rearrangements with V and J assigned. These tables miss some clones; where compared with another copy, unresolved V genes account for less than half of the shortfall, and the remainder is unexplained. Clonal size and the V and J genes are those of that table, whereas D and trimming came from the DNA. The table puts about 60,000 clones in this sample, none counted just once. Of the sample, more than 1.5% is held by the ten largest clones.

In this sample, this clone turned up many times. No cognate antigen has been identified for it. The read gets to within 3 residues of the CDR3 end, and the germline J gene fills in the rest. The chain is assembled from TRBV10-3 and TRBJ2-1, with the D gene call left open. Sequenced material: peripheral blood mononuclear cells. The sequence was collected from a person aged 18 to 70 in good health. The CDR3 DNA, read in part, is TGTGCCATCAGTGAGCACTACAATGAG. Its protein is CAISEHYNE. The full CDR3 protein is CAISEHYNEQFF.